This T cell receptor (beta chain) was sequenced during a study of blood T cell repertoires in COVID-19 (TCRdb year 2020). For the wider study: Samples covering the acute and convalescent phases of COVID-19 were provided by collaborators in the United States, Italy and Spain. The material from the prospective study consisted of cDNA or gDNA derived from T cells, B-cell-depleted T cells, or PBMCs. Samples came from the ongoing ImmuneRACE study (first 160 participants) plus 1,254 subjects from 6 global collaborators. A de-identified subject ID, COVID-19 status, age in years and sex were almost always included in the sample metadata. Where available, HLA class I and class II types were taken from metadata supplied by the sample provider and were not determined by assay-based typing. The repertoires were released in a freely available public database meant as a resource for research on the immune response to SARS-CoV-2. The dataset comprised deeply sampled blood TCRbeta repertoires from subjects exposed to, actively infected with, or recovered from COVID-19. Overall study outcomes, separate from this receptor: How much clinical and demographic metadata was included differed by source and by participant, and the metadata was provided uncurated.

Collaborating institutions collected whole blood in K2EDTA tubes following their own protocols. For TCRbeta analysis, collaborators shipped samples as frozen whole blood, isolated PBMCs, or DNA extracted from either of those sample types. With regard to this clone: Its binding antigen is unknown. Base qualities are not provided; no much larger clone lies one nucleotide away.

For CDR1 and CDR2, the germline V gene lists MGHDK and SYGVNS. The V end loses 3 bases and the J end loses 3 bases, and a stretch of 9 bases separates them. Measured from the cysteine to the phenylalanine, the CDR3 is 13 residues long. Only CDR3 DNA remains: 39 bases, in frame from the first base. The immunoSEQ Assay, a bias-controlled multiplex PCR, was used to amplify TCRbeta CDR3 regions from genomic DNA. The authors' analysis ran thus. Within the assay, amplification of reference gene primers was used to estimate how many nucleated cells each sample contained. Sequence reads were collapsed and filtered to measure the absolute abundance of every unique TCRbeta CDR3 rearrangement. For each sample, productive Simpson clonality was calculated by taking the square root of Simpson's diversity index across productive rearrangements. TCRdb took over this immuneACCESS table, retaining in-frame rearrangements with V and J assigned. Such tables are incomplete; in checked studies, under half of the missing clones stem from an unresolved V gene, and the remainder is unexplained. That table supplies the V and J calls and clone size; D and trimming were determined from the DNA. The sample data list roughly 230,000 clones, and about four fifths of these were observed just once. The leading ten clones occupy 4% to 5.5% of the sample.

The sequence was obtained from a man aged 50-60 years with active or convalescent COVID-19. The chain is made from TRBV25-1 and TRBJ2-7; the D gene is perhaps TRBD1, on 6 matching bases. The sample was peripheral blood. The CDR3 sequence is CASSEPGDYEQYF. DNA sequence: TGTGCCAGCAGTGAGCCAGGGGACTACGAGCAGTACTTC.